Listed below are T cell receptor beta chains from one sample, sequenced in a study of radiation and T cells in renal cell carcinoma. Here immunoSEQ multiplex PCR was the method, and the copy in TCRdb shows in-frame clones only, minus some. The sample includes some 120,000 clones, roughly four fifths of them seen just once. Here the sequenced sample was blood, taken from a patient whose treatment included radiotherapy and nephrectomy. Receptors were obtained from a woman aged 60-75 years with renal cell carcinoma. Both conserved end residues are part of each CDR3. D genes are given only for firm matches. Only some rows state a clone size, as once, few, many or a class for expanded clones.

CAWRGAMWYTF	TGTGCCTGGCGGGGAGCTATGTGGTACACCTTC	TRBJ1-2	11	NA	TRBV30	few
CASSYSNYNEQFF	TGTGCCAGCAGTTACTCGAACTACAATGAGCAGTTCTTC	TRBJ2-1	13	NA	TRBV6-5	NA
CASSLVGPGTQYF	TGTGCCAGCAGTTTGGTCGGGCCGGGGACCCAGTACTTC	TRBJ2-5	13	NA	TRBV28	NA
CSAGQSAGELFF	TGCAGCGCCGGACAGTCAGCCGGGGAGCTGTTTTTT	TRBJ2-2	12	NA	TRBV29-1	NA
CAISEPRETQYF	TGTGCCATCAGTGAGCCGCGGGAGACCCAGTACTTC	TRBJ2-5	12	NA	TRBV10-3	NA
CASSPGGRGLGYGYTF	TGTGCCAGCAGCCCGGGCGGGCGGGGGCTAGGCTATGGCTACACCTTC	TRBJ1-2	16	NA	TRBV5-4	NA
CASSLGQYYEQYF	TGTGCCAGCAGCCTTGGACAGTACTACGAGCAGTACTTC	TRBJ2-7	13	NA	TRBV9	NA
CASSLTLTHEKLFF	TGTGCCAGCAGTCTGACTCTAACACATGAAAAACTGTTTTTT	TRBJ1-4	14	NA	TRBV27	NA
CASSGQGKLSYEQYF	TGTGCCAGCAGTGGACAGGGGAAACTCTCCTACGAGCAGTACTTC	TRBJ2-7	15	TRBD1	TRBV28	NA
CASSEARRGLHYEQYF	TGTGCCAGCAGTGAAGCGCGGAGGGGCCTTCACTACGAGCAGTACTTC	TRBJ2-7	16	NA	TRBV6-1	NA
CASSQDPGAWRAFF	TGTGCCAGCAGCCAAGATCCGGGAGCCTGGAGAGCTTTCTTT	TRBJ1-1	14	NA	TRBV14	once
CASSTPITRDQETQYF	TGTGCCAGCAGTACCCCGATTACCAGGGACCAAGAGACCCAGTACTTC	TRBJ2-5	16	NA	TRBV6-8	NA
CASSLNAHNYGYTF	TGTGCCAGCAGCTTAAATGCGCATAACTATGGCTACACCTTC	TRBJ1-2	14	NA	TRBV7-9	NA
CASSLYGGTGELFF	TGTGCCAGCAGCTTGTATGGGGGGACCGGGGAGCTGTTTTTT	TRBJ2-2	14	NA	TRBV5-4	NA
CASSLAAVGEQYF	TGTGCCAGCAGCTTGGCTGCGGTGGGCGAGCAGTACTTC	TRBJ2-7	13	NA	TRBV5-4	NA
CASSPTIALGTDTQYF	TGTGCCAGCTCACCTACTATAGCGTTGGGCACAGATACGCAGTATTTT	TRBJ2-3	16	NA	TRBV18	NA
CASISPGRRNTEAFF	TGTGCCAGCATCTCTCCAGGGCGGAGGAACACTGAAGCTTTCTTT	TRBJ1-1	15	NA	TRBV28	NA
CASSYSTKNIQYF	TGTGCCAGCAGCTACTCAACCAAAAACATTCAGTACTTC	TRBJ2-4	13	NA	TRBV9	NA
CASSFVGENTEAFF	TGCGCCAGCAGCTTCGTGGGGGAGAACACTGAAGCTTTCTTT	TRBJ1-1	14	NA	TRBV5-1	NA
CASSFTGDSGYTF	TGTGCCAGCAGCTTTACAGGGGACTCTGGCTACACCTTC	TRBJ1-2	13	TRBD1	TRBV5-4	NA
CATSRGLADAIYNEQFF	TGTGCCACCAGCAGAGGACTAGCGGACGCCATCTACAATGAGCAGTTCTTC	TRBJ2-1	17	TRBD2	TRBV15	NA
CAWPTADNPQQPQHF	TGTGCCTGGCCTACCGCCGACAATCCGCAACAGCCCCAGCATTTT	TRBJ1-5	15	NA	TRBV30	few
CASSQEFHGSYEQYF	TGCGCCAGCAGCCAAGAATTCCACGGATCCTACGAGCAGTACTTC	TRBJ2-7	15	NA	TRBV4-1	NA
CASSIDRGAEAFF	TGTGCCAGCAGTATAGACAGGGGTGCTGAAGCTTTCTTT	TRBJ1-1	13	TRBD1	TRBV27	NA
CASSESGGASTGELFF	TGTGCCAGCAGTGAAAGCGGGGGGGCAAGCACCGGGGAGCTGTTTTTT	TRBJ2-2	16	TRBD2	TRBV2	NA
CASSPTGIDQPQHF	TGTGCCAGCAGCCCGACAGGGATCGATCAGCCCCAGCATTTT	TRBJ1-5	14	TRBD1	TRBV6-1	NA
CASSYEIAGPGSYEQYF	TGTGCCAGCAGTTATGAGATAGCAGGGCCCGGCTCCTACGAGCAGTACTTC	TRBJ2-7	17	NA	TRBV28	NA
CASSLDGANYGYTF	TGTGCCAGCAGCTTGGACGGAGCTAACTATGGCTACACCTTC	TRBJ1-2	14	NA	TRBV5-4	NA
CASSLGGPSTSNTGELFF	TGTGCCAGCAGCTTAGGTGGTCCGTCTACCAGTAACACCGGGGAGCTGTTTTTT	TRBJ2-2	18	NA	TRBV7-9	NA
CASSAGTGGFSNQPQHF	TGTGCCAGCAGCGCAGGGACAGGGGGCTTTAGCAATCAGCCCCAGCATTTT	TRBJ1-5	17	TRBD1	TRBV9	NA
CASSLGGNTEAFF	TGTGCCAGCAGCTTAGGGGGGAACACTGAAGCTTTCTTT	TRBJ1-1	13	NA	TRBV11-3	NA
CASSLRQGARGYTF	TGTGCCAGCTCACTTAGACAGGGTGCGAGAGGCTACACCTTC	TRBJ1-2	14	TRBD1	TRBV18	NA
CASSVLNERGYTF	TGTGCCAGCAGTGTTTTAAACGAACGGGGCTACACCTTC	TRBJ1-2	13	NA	TRBV6-1	NA
CASSDTGGSSSYEQYF	TGTGCCAGCAGCGACACAGGGGGCAGTTCTTCCTACGAGCAGTACTTC	TRBJ2-7	16	TRBD1	TRBV9	NA
CASRGQEVMNEQFF	TGCGCCAGCAGGGGACAGGAGGTGATGAATGAGCAGTTCTTC	TRBJ2-1	14	TRBD1	TRBV5-1	NA
CASSEDRGYGYTF	TGTGCCAGCAGCGAAGACAGGGGATATGGCTACACCTTC	TRBJ1-2	13	TRBD1	TRBV9	few
CASSSRGQPGETQYF	TGTGCCAGTAGTAGCCGGGGGCAGCCGGGGGAGACCCAGTACTTC	TRBJ2-5	15	NA	TRBV19	NA